Listed below are T cell receptor beta chains from one sample, sequenced in a study of prognosis after radiotherapy for stage I lung cancer. One entry per CDR3 protein results from TCRdb running MiXCR on the multiplex PCR reads. The sample shows tens of thousands of distinct CDR3 sequences, around a quarter of them seen only once. The starting material was PBMCs, obtained before or after stereotactic body radiation therapy (not recorded which). These receptor sequences come from a donor over 45 with non-small cell lung cancer. CDR3s include the opening cysteine and the closing phenylalanine or tryptophan. A D gene is named only where the DNA matches it firmly. Size is stated for part of the rows, as once, few or many counts, or as a class when the clone is expanded.

TRBJ2-3 | TRBV28 | many | 16 | TRBD1 | CASRYTTGVGTDTQYF | TGTGCCAGCAGGTATACGACAGGGGTGGGCACAGATACGCAGTATTTT
TRBJ1-6 | TRBV6-1 | medium-sized | 14 | - | CASSLRDGNSPLHF | TGTGCCAGCAGCTTAAGAGATGGTAATTCACCCCTCCACTTT
TRBJ2-7 | TRBV20-1 | many | 13 | - | CSAREPLVGEQYF | TGCAGTGCTAGAGAACCCCTAGTAGGGGAGCAGTACTTC
TRBJ2-7 | TRBV20-1 | many | 13 | TRBD1 | CSASGTGHYEQYF | TGCAGTGCTTCCGGGACAGGACACTACGAGCAGTACTTC
TRBJ1-3 | TRBV10-2 | many | 15 | TRBD1 | CASSRQGSSGNTIYF | TGCGCCAGCAGTCGACAGGGCAGCTCTGGAAACACCATATATTTT
TRBJ2-3 | TRBV30 | many | 13 | TRBD1 | CASTGVEADTQYF | TGTGCCTCGACAGGGGTTGAGGCAGATACGCAGTATTTT
TRBJ2-3 | TRBV19 | many | 16 | - | CASSIGQLKYTDTQYF | TGTGCCAGTAGTATCGGTCAACTAAAATACACAGATACGCAGTATTTT
TRBJ2-7 | TRBV3-2 | few | 17 | - | CASNLSTGQGEAYEQYF | TGTGCCAGCAACCTATCGACGGGACAGGGGGAAGCCTACGAGCAGTACTTC
TRBJ2-7 | TRBV6-1 | many | 15 | - | CASSPWGPYSYEQYF | TGTGCCAGCAGTCCATGGGGGCCCTACTCCTACGAGCAGTACTTC
TRBJ2-2 | TRBV7-2 | many | 15 | - | CASSREGPNTGELFF | TGTGCCAGCAGCCGAGAGGGGCCGAACACCGGGGAGCTGTTTTTT
TRBJ1-6 | TRBV19 | many | 12 | - | CASGHHNSPLHF | TGTGCCAGTGGACACCATAATTCACCCCTCCACTTT
TRBJ1-4 | TRBV10-3 | many | 15 | TRBD1 | CAISDPGTANEKLFF | TGTGCCATCAGTGACCCCGGGACAGCTAATGAAAAACTGTTTTTT
TRBJ2-7 | TRBV6-1 | many | 12 | - | CASSRQRDEQYF | TGTGCCAGCTCGAGGCAGAGGGACGAGCAGTACTTC
TRBJ2-3 | TRBV6-5 | - | 17 | TRBD1 | CASSYQGTVSLLNTQYF | TGTGCCAGCAGTTACCAAGGGACAGTGTCATTGTTAAATACCCAGTATTTT
TRBJ2-7 | TRBV18 | many | 14 | TRBD2 | CASQRTSGGYEQYF | TGTGCCAGCCAAAGGACTAGCGGGGGCTACGAGCAGTACTTC
TRBJ2-7 | TRBV20-1 | - | 15 | - | CSATAGTSLSYEQYF | TGCAGTGCCACGGCCGGTACATCGTTATCCTACGAGCAGTACTTC
TRBJ1-4 | TRBV7-2 | many | 15 | - | CASSPTGFGGEKLFF | TGTGCCAGCAGCCCAACAGGGTTCGGCGGTGAAAAACTGTTTTTT
TRBJ1-5 | TRBV18 | many | 15 | TRBD1 | CASSPQGAPNQPQHF | TGTGCCAGCTCACCACAGGGGGCCCCCAATCAGCCCCAGCATTTT
TRBJ1-1 | TRBV20-1 | many | 14 | TRBD1 | CSAHRTGAGTEAFF | TGCAGTGCACACAGGACAGGGGCGGGCACTGAAGCTTTCTTT
TRBJ2-3 | TRBV6-2/TRBV6-3 | many | 13 | - | CASSYEGTDTQYF | TGTGCCAGCAGTTACGAGGGAACAGATACGCAGTATTTT
TRBJ2-3 | TRBV19 | many | 17 | - | CASSKAGGDFYADTQYF | TGTGCCAGTAGTAAGGCCGGGGGTGATTTTTATGCAGATACGCAGTATTTT
TRBJ1-3 | TRBV10-2 | many | 14 | - | CASSKLSSGNTIYF | TGCGCCAGCAGTAAACTGAGCTCTGGAAACACCATATATTTT
TRBJ2-3 | TRBV19 | many | 17 | TRBD2 | CASSIDVAGGWSDTQYF | TGTGCCAGTAGTATAGATGTGGCGGGGGGCTGGTCCGATACGCAGTATTTT
TRBJ1-5 | TRBV28 | many | 12 | - | CASKAGIQPQHF | TGTGCCAGCAAAGCGGGAATTCAGCCCCAGCATTTT
TRBJ1-5 | TRBV6-1 | many | 15 | - | CASSEAGQSNQPQHF | TGTGCCAGCAGTGAAGCAGGACAGAGCAATCAGCCCCAGCATTTT
TRBJ2-7 | TRBV6-1 | - | 14 | TRBD2 | CASSQAGGPYEHYF | TGTGCCAGCAGTCAAGCGGGGGGGCCCTACGAGCATTACTTC
TRBJ2-3 | TRBV24-1 | - | 15 | TRBD2 | CATSELAGRPYTQYF | TGTGCCACCAGTGAGTTAGCGGGGCGGCCATATACGCAGTATTTT
TRBJ2-3 | TRBV20-1 | many | 14 | - | CSARRGALTDTQYF | TGCAGTGCCCGCCGGGGGGCTCTCACAGATACGCAGTATTTT
TRBJ1-2 | TRBV20-1 | many | 12 | - | CSAGIDRQGYTF | TGCAGTGCTGGAATTGACAGGCAGGGCTACACCTTC
TRBJ1-2 | TRBV28 | many | 13 | TRBD1 | CAIRDRAPFGYTF | TGTGCCATTAGAGACAGGGCCCCCTTCGGCTACACCTTC
TRBJ2-6 | TRBV6-2/TRBV6-3 | - | 15 | - | CASSSTLYGANVVTF | TGTGCCAGCAGTTCTACACTCTATGGGGCCAACGTCGTGACTTTC
TRBJ1-5 | TRBV6-2/TRBV6-3 | once | 14 | - | CASSNREGQETQHF | TGTGCCAGCAGTAACAGGGAGGGCCAAGAGACCCAGCATTTT
TRBJ2-7 | TRBV7-6 | many | 15 | - | CASSLEEGRNYEQYF | TGTGCCAGCAGCCTCGAGGAGGGCCGAAACTACGAGCAGTACTTC
TRBJ2-3 | TRBV20-1 | many | 13 | TRBD2 | CSARGGGADTQYF | TGCAGTGCTAGGGGCGGGGGGGCGGATACGCAGTATTTT
TRBJ1-6 | TRBV2 | many | 13 | - | CASKGSETSPLHF | TGTGCCAGCAAGGGGTCCGAGACCTCACCCCTCCACTTT
TRBJ2-6 | TRBV18 | few | 23 | TRBD1 | CASSPRRTGEYGLGRSGANVLTF | TGTGCCAGCTCACCCCGGCGGACAGGGGAATATGGTTTAGGTAGATCTGGGGCCAACGTCCTGACTTTC
TRBJ2-7 | TRBV12-3/TRBV12-4 | - | 14 | - | CASSLGGSLYDQYF | TGTGCCAGCAGTTTAGGCGGCAGCCTGTACGATCAGTACTTC
TRBJ2-2 | TRBV19 | many | 15 | - | CASSIQGPSTGELFF | TGTGCCAGTAGTATCCAGGGGCCGAGCACCGGGGAGCTGTTTTTT
TRBJ1-2 | TRBV20-1 | many | 15 | - | CSARVRGIPNYGYTF | TGCAGTGCTAGAGTAAGGGGCATTCCTAACTATGGCTACACCTTC
TRBJ1-1 | TRBV12-3/TRBV12-4 | many | 12 | - | CASSLSSTEAFF | TGTGCCAGCAGTTTATCGAGCACTGAAGCTTTCTTT
TRBJ2-1 | TRBV24-1 | many | 13 | - | CATSDGQNNEQFF | TGTGCCACCAGTGATGGACAGAACAATGAGCAGTTCTTC
TRBJ1-5 | TRBV4-1 | - | 14 | - | CASSQGWNNQPQHF | TGCGCCAGCAGCCAGGGTTGGAACAATCAGCCCCAGCATTTT
TRBJ1-1 | TRBV9 | many | 14 | - | CASSVRQRDTEAFF | TGTGCCAGCAGCGTAAGGCAGAGGGACACTGAAGCTTTCTTT
TRBJ1-5 | TRBV20-1 | many | 15 | - | CSARDPFGGDQPQHF | TGCAGTGCTAGAGATCCATTCGGGGGGGATCAGCCCCAGCATTTT
TRBJ2-7 | TRBV11-1 | many | 13 | - | CASSRDRYYEQYF | TGTGCCAGCAGCCGCGACAGGTACTACGAGCAGTACTTC
TRBJ2-7 | TRBV11-2 | many | 14 | - | CASSLRVASYEQYF | TGTGCCAGCAGCTTACGGGTAGCTTCCTACGAGCAGTACTTC
TRBJ1-4 | TRBV6-2/TRBV6-3 | - | 14 | - | CASSRTDVGSRLFF | TGTGCCAGCAGCCGGACCGACGTGGGCTCTCGACTGTTTTTT
TRBJ1-4 | TRBV15 | many | 18 | TRBD1 | CATSSGQGTFATNEKLFF | TGTGCCACCAGCAGCGGACAGGGAACCTTTGCAACTAATGAAAAACTGTTTTTT
TRBJ2-1 | TRBV3-1 | many | 16 | TRBD2 | CASSRVSGGNFNEQFF | TGTGCCAGCAGCCGAGTCAGCGGGGGTAATTTCAATGAGCAGTTCTTC
TRBJ2-3 | TRBV7-9 | many | 14 | - | CASSSGPSTDTQYF | TGTGCCAGCAGTTCCGGACCGAGCACAGATACGCAGTATTTT
TRBJ1-6 | TRBV7-2 | many | 14 | - | CASSLDGLSSPLHF | TGTGCCAGCAGCTTAGATGGGTTGTCTTCACCCCTCCACTTT
TRBJ1-2 | TRBV5-1 | - | 16 | - | CASSLSLAGGVDGYTF | TGCGCCAGCAGCTTGTCCCTCGCGGGAGGGGTCGACGGCTACACCTTC
TRBJ1-5 | TRBV5-1 | many | 13 | - | CASSWAQGQPQHF | TGCGCCAGCAGCTGGGCGCAGGGCCAGCCCCAGCATTTT
TRBJ2-2 | TRBV12-3/TRBV12-4 | - | 14 | TRBD2 | CTSRSGESTGELFF | TGTACCAGCAGAAGCGGGGAGTCGACCGGGGAGCTGTTTTTT
TRBJ1-2 | TRBV12-3/TRBV12-4 | - | 16 | - | CASSLNPWGIEGGYAF | TGTGCCAGCAGTTTAAACCCATGGGGCATAGAAGGTGGCTACGCCTTC